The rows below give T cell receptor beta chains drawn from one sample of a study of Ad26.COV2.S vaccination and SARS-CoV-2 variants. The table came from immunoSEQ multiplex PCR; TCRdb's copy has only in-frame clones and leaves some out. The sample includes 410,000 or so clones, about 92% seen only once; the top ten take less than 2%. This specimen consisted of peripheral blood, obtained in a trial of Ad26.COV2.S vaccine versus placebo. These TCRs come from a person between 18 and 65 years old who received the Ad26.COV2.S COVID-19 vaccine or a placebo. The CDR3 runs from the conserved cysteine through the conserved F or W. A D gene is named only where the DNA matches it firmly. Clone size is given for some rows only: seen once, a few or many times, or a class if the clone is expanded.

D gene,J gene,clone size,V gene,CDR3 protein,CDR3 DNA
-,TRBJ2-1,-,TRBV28,CASSGDSYNEQFF,TGTGCCAGCTCAGGGGACTCCTACAATGAGCAGTTCTTC
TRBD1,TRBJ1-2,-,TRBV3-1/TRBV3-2,CASSQVADRAVYGYTF,TGTGCCAGCAGCCAAGTCGCGGACAGGGCGGTCTATGGCTACACCTTC
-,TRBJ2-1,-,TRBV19,CASSILAPNEQFF,TGTGCCAGTAGTATATTAGCCCCCAATGAGCAGTTCTTC
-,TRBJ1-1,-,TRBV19,CASSIGGVSTEAFF,TGTGCCAGTAGTATTGGGGGAGTTAGCACTGAAGCTTTCTTT
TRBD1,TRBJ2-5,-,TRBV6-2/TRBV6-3,CASSYLYGQGPMETQYF,TGTGCCAGCAGTTACTTATACGGACAGGGACCCATGGAGACCCAGTACTTC
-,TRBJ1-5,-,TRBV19,CASIEGSPGQPQHF,TGTGCCAGTATAGAGGGGTCCCCGGGGCAGCCCCAGCATTTT
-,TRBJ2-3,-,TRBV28,CASRSQAGRDFLTDTQYF,TGTGCCAGCAGATCTCAGGCGGGGCGGGACTTTCTCACAGATACGCAGTATTTT
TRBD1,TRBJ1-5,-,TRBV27,CASSHGRGEVQPQHF,TGTGCCAGCAGTCACGGCAGGGGGGAAGTGCAGCCCCAGCATTTT
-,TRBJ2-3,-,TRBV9,CASSVAVSTDTQYF,TGTGCCAGCAGCGTAGCAGTAAGCACAGATACGCAGTATTTT
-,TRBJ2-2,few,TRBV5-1,CASSFDTGELFF,TGCGCCAGCAGCTTTGACACCGGGGAGCTGTTTTTT
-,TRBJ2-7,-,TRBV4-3,CASSQEGSLPNEQYF,TGCGCCAGCAGCCAAGAAGGATCCCTACCTAACGAGCAGTACTTC
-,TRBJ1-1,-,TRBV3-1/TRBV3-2,CASSPLQGSTEAFF,TGTGCCAGCAGCCCCCTCCAGGGTTCAACTGAAGCTTTCTTT
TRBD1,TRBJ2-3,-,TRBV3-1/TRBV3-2,CASSPLVTGGTDTQYF,TGTGCCAGCAGCCCTCTTGTAACAGGGGGGACAGATACGCAGTATTTT
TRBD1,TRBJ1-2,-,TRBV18,CASSPDRALDRYTF,TGTGCCAGCTCACCCGACAGGGCCCTTGACCGCTACACCTTC
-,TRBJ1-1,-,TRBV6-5,CASSYRRDSNTEAFF,TGTGCCAGCAGTTACCGCAGGGACTCGAACACTGAAGCTTTCTTT
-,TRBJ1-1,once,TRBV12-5,CASGLRRPVMNTEAFF,TGTGCTAGTGGTTTGCGTCGACCTGTAATGAACACTGAAGCTTTCTTT
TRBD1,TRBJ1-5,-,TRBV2,CASTQTGRTSNQPQHF,TGTGCCAGCACCCAGACAGGGAGGACGAGCAATCAGCCCCAGCATTTT
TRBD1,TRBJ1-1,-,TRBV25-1,CASSAGDRVAEAFF,TGTGCCAGCAGTGCGGGGGACAGGGTGGCTGAAGCTTTCTTT
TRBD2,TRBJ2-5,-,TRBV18,CASSPRFRDLAGRGTQYF,TGTGCCAGCTCACCAAGGTTCCGCGACCTAGCGGGGCGGGGGACCCAGTACTTC
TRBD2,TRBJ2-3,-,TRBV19,CASSILAGEGDTQYF,TGTGCCAGTAGTATCTTAGCGGGGGAGGGAGATACGCAGTATTTT
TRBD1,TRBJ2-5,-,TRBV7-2,CASSFGQGELETQYF,TGTGCCAGCAGCTTCGGACAGGGGGAATTAGAGACCCAGTACTTC
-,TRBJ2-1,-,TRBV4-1,CASSPEDVYNEQFF,TGCGCCAGCAGCCCGGAGGACGTGTACAATGAGCAGTTCTTC
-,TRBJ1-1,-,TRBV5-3,CARSFHPRDTGTEAFF,TGTGCCAGAAGCTTTCATCCCAGGGACACGGGGACTGAAGCTTTCTTT
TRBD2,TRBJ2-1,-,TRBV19,CASSLAGGPYNEQFF,TGTGCCAGTAGTTTAGCGGGGGGGCCCTACAATGAGCAGTTCTTC
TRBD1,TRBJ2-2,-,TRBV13,CASSPTGANTGELFF,TGTGCCAGCAGCCCTACAGGGGCGAACACCGGGGAGCTGTTTTTT
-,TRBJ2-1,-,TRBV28,CASSLQGRNRNEQFF,TGTGCCAGCAGCCTACAGGGAAGGAACAGGAATGAGCAGTTCTTC